The 8 T cell receptor beta chains below all came from one sample that was sequenced in a study of T-cell reconstitution after alpha-beta-depleted transplantation in children (dated by TCRdb to 2016 to 2017). Receptor libraries were prepared by PCR. The reads were generated on an Illumina HiSeq 2500. TCR library preparation used molecular barcoding, with unique molecular identifiers applied to normalize quantification of the TCRbeta repertoire. TCRdb reprocessing: public reads trimmed at Q25 with fastp, clones called with MiXCR, in-frame beta chains kept. Here each entry gathers all rows of one CDR3 protein and keeps the most common genes and DNA. This sample has about 100,000 distinct CDR3 sequences in its table, and approximately 6.4% of those were observed once. The top ten clonotypes cover more than 20% of the sample. This specimen's treatment or condition label, interpreted: allogeneic hematopoietic cell transplantation with graft depleted of TCRalphabeta T cells and CD19 B cells.

Sequenced here: PBMCs, mostly from graft donor cells, sampled 360 days after TCRalphabeta/CD19-depleted stem cell transplant. Every receptor here comes from a male patient between 2 and 15 years old who had a stem cell transplant for acute lymphoblastic leukemia, so the T cells may come from the graft donor.

The table lists this clonotype with many counts. V is TRBV25-1 and J is TRBJ2-3, with D perhaps assigned TRBD1 or TRBD2 (5 bases each). CDR3 length: 18 amino acids. Trimming shortened V by 2 bases and J by 0 bases, and 18 bases separated the two germline ends. CDR1 and CDR2 (germline): MGHDK, SYGVNS. The CDR3 is CASSEEEWDGTSTDTQYF. Written as DNA, the CDR3 is TGTGCCAGCAGTGAAGAGGAATGGGACGGAACTAGCACAGATACGCAGTATTTT. The full variable domain, in which reference TRBV25-1 and TRBJ2-3 provide the parts outside the CDR3, is EADIYQTPRYLVIGTGKKITLECSQTMGHDKMYWYQQDPGMELHLIHYSYGVNSTEKGDLSSESTVSRIRTEHFPLTLESARPSHTSQYLCASSEEEWDGTSTDTQYFGPGTRLTVL.

Ten or more counts support this clonotype. The rearrangement joins TRBV7-9 to TRBJ2-3; maybe TRBD1 (5 bases). Between the trimmed V and J ends, which lost 0 bases and 6 bases, there was a span of 10 bases. The V gene's germline CDR1 is SEHNR and CDR2 FQNEAQ (reference sequence). CDR3 length equals 14 residues. The CDR3 is CASSLAPQGDTQYF. CDR3 DNA sequence: TGTGCCAGCAGCTTAGCGCCCCAGGGCGATACGCAGTATTTT.

This clonotype was detected only a few times. This chain joins TRBV7-8 and TRBJ2-7; D may correspond to TRBD1 or TRBD2 (5 bases each). CDR1 SGHVS and CDR2 FQNEAQ come from the germline V gene. The CDR3 contains 13 residues. The V gene lost 5 bases and the J gene lost 4 bases, with 12 bases spanning the gap. In nucleotides, the CDR3 is TGTGCCAGCAGCCCGCCGGGACCTTACGAGCAGTACTTC. Amino acids: CASSPPGPYEQYF.

The V call is TRBV9, the J call TRBJ2-3, with 10 positions matching TRBD2. The CDR3 sequence is 15 residues long. The V gene end was trimmed by 2 bases and the J gene end by 2 bases; junction bases not matched to a gene: 2. Germline V gene sequence: CDR1 SGDLS, CDR2 YYNGEE. CDR3 coding DNA: TGTGCCAGCAGCGTGGGACTAGCGACCACAGATACGCAGTATTTT. Protein product: CASSVGLATTDTQYF.

This clonotype was found many times. The CDR3 loop is CASSLSVYTGELFF. The CDR3, as DNA: TGTGCCAGCAGTTTATCGGTGTACACCGGGGAGCTGTTTTTT. This chain joins TRBV27 and TRBJ2-2; no firm D call. CDR1 is MNHEY, CDR2 SMNVEV, per germline (reference sequence). The V gene lost 0 bases and the J gene lost 3 bases, with 5 bases spanning the gap. The CDR3 extends over 14 amino acids.

This clonotype has at least ten counts. The V call is TRBV7-9, the J call TRBJ2-5; D gene uncertain. This CDR3 region has 16 residues. V was shortened by 5 bases and J by 2 bases, with 18 bases between the two germline ends. From germline, CDR1 is SEHNR and CDR2 FQNEAQ (reference sequence). DNA of the CDR3: TGTGCCAGCAGCGAAGGACCTACTAAGCTGCAAGAGACCCAGTACTTC. Translated: CASSEGPTKLQETQYF.

This clonotype was observed at least ten times. The chain uses TRBV3-1 and TRBJ2-7; possible D gene TRBD2, 6 bases. This CDR3 comprises 13 residues. Germline values: CDR1 LGHDT, CDR2 YNNKEL (reference sequence). For the CDR3, the DNA is TGTGCTACGGCTAGCGTTAGCTCCTACGAGCAGTACTTC. Protein sequence: CATASVSSYEQYF.

This clonotype was seen at least ten times. This chain connects TRBV7-9 to TRBJ1-2; D gene ambiguous. Trimming removed 6 bases from V and 3 bases from J, with 20 bases in between. This CDR3 region has 16 residues. Germline V lookup: CDR1 SEHNR, CDR2 FQNEAQ (reference sequence). CDR3 DNA sequence: TGTGCCAGCAGTCCGGTACGGAGCCAGAAGGACTATGGCTACACCTTC. It specifies CASSPVRSQKDYGYTF.